This T cell receptor (beta chain) was obtained from a study of control samples from healthy donors and cancer patients. The protocol was immunoSEQ multiplex PCR, while the TCRdb copy is restricted to in-frame clones and leaves out a portion. This repertoire shows 170,000 or so clones, approximately 92% found once; its top ten account for 1.4% to 1.5%. Germline CDR1 KGHSH, CDR2 LQKENI. The V and J ends lost 3 bases and 4 bases, in that order; junction bases with no gene match: 9. The CDR3 totals 15 residues. The V gene is TRBV18, the J gene TRBJ2-7; TRBD1 agrees at 7 bases. This receptor was obtained from a man between 18 and 29 years old in good health. Sequencing input: blood. The CDR3 nucleotides read TGTGCCAGCTCACCCCAGACAGGGCCCGAGTACGAGCAGTACTTC. The encoded protein is CASSPQTGPEYEQYF.